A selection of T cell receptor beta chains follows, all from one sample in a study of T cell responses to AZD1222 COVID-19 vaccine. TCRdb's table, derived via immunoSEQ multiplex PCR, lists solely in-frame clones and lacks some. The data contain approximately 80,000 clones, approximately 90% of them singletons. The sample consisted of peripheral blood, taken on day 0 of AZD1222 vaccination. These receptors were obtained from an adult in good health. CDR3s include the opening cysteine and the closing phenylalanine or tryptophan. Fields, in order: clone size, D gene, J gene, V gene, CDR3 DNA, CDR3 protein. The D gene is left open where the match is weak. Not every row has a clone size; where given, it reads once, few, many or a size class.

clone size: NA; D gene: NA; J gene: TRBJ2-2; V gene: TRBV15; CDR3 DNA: TGTGCCACCAGCAGGGGGGGGGCGGACGGGGAGCTGTTTTTT; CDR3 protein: CATSRGGADGELFF
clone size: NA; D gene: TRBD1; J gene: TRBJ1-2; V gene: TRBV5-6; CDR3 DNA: TGTGCCAGCAGCAGGCTGGACAGGGCGGGTGGCTACACCTTC; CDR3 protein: CASSRLDRAGGYTF
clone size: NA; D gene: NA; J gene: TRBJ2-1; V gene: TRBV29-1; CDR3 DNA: TGCAGCGTCCAGGGGTACAATGAGCAGTTCTTC; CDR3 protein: CSVQGYNEQFF
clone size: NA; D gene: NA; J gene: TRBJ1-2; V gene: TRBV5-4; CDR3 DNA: TGTGCCAGCAGCCTTTTCACAGCAGGGTTCGGTGGCTACACCTTC; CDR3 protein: CASSLFTAGFGGYTF
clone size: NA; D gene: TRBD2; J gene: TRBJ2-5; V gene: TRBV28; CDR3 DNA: TGTGCCAGCTCGGGGGGAGAGACCCAGTACTTC; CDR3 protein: CASSGGETQYF
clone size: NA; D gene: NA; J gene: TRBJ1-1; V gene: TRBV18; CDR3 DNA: TGTGCCAGCTCACCCTTGGAGGGGAGCACTGAAGCTTTCTTT; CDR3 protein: CASSPLEGSTEAFF
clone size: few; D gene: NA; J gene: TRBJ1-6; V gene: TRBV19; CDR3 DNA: TGTGCCAGTAGTATCCAAGGGGTGAGCTCCTATAATTCACCCCTCCACTTT; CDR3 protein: CASSIQGVSSYNSPLHF
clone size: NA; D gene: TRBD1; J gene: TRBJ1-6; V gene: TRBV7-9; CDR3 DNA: TGTGCCAGCAGCGTACCCGGGACAGGGAATTCACCCCTCCACTTT; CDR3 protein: CASSVPGTGNSPLHF
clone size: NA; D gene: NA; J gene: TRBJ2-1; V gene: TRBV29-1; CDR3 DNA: TGCAGCGTTGGCGCCTACAATGAGCAGTTCTTC; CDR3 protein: CSVGAYNEQFF
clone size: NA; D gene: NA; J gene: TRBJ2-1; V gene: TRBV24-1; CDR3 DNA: TGTGCCACCAGTGGCGGGAATGAGCAGTTCTTC; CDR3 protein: CATSGGNEQFF
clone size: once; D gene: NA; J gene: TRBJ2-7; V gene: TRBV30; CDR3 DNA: TGTGCCTGGAGCGACGCTGGAACGGGGCAGTACTTC; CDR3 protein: CAWSDAGTGQYF
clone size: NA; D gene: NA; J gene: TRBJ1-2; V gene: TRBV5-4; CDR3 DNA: TGTGCCAGCAGCCCCGAAGGAACAGGGAACTATGGCTACACCTTC; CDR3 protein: CASSPEGTGNYGYTF
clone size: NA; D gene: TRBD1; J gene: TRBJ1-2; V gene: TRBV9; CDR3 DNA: TGTGCCAGCAGCGCATACGACAGGGGGTATGGCTACACCTTC; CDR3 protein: CASSAYDRGYGYTF
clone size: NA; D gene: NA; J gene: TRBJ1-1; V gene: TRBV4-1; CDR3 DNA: TGCGCCAGCAGCCCTCCCCCCGGGGCCATGAACACTGAAGCTTTCTTT; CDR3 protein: CASSPPPGAMNTEAFF
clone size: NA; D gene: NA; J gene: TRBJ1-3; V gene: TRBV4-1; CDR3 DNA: TGCGCCAGCAGCCCCGGGTTCTTCGAGGGGGTCGCTGGAAACACCATATATTTT; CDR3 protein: CASSPGFFEGVAGNTIYF
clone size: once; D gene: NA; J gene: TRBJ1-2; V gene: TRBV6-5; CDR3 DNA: TGTGCCAGCAGTAGCCTTAACTATGGCTACACCTTC; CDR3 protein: CASSSLNYGYTF
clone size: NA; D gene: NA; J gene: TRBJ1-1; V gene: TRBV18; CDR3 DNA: TGTGCCAGCTCACCACCGCGGGGATCGAACACTGAAGCTTTCTTT; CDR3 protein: CASSPPRGSNTEAFF
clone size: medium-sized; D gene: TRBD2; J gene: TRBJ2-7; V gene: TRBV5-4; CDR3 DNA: TGTGCCAGCAGCTTGGTACCAGCGGGGCTGATCTCCTACGAGCAGTACTTC; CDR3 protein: CASSLVPAGLISYEQYF
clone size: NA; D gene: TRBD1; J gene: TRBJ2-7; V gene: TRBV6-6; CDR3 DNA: TGTGCCAGCAGCCCAGAAAAGTACAGGGGGCTTTTCGAGCAGTACTTC; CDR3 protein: CASSPEKYRGLFEQYF
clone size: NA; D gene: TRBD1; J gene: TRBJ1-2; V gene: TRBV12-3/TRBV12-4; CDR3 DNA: TGTGCCAGCAGATTACAGGGGGTTGGAGGCTACACCTTC; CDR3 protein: CASRLQGVGGYTF
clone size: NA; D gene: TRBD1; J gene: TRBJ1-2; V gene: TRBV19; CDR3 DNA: TGTGCCAGTACTCCTCGGGACAGGTCGGTCTATGGCTACACCTTC; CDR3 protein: CASTPRDRSVYGYTF
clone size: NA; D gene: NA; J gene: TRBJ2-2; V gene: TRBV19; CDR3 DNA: TGTGCCAGTAGTTTCACACGGACCGGGGAGCTGTTTTTT; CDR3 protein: CASSFTRTGELFF
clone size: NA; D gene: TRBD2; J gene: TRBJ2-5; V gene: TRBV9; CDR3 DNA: TGTGCCAGCAGCCCGGGGGGTAGTAACGCCGAGACCCAGTACTTC; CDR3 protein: CASSPGGSNAETQYF
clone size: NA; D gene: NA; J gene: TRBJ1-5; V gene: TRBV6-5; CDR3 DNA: TGTGCCAGCAGGCGCCGGGACCTCCAGCCCCAGCATTTT; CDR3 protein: CASRRRDLQPQHF
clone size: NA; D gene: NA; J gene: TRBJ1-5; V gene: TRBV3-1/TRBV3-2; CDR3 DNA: TGTGCCAGCAGCCAAGGGACGCTGCGGCTTACACACAATCAGCCCCAGCATTTT; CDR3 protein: CASSQGTLRLTHNQPQHF
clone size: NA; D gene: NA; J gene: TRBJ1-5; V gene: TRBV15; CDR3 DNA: TGTGCCACCAGCAGAGTTACCGGCCAGCCCCAGCATTTT; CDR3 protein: CATSRVTGQPQHF
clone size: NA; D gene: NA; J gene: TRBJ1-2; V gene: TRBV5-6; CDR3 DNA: TGTGCCAGCAGCTTGTCGTCAGGGCTCTATGGCTACACCTTC; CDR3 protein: CASSLSSGLYGYTF
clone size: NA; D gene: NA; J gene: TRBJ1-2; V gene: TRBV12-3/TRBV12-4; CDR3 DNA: TGTGCCAGCAGTCCAGGGTATAACTATGGCTACACCTTC; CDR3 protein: CASSPGYNYGYTF
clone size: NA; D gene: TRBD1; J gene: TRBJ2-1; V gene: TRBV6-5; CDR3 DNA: TGTGCCAGCAAGCTAGACAGGGCTAACTACAATGAGCAGTTCTTC; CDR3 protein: CASKLDRANYNEQFF
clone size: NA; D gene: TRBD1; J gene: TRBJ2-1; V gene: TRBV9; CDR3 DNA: TGTGCCAGCAGCGTAAACAGGGGGAATGAGCAGTTCTTC; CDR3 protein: CASSVNRGNEQFF
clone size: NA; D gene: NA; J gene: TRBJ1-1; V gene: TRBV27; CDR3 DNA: TGTGCCAGCAGTGGTCGGACAGAAGCTTTCTTT; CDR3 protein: CASSGRTEAFF
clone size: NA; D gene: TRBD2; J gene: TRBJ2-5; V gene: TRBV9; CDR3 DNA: TGTGCCAGCAGCATGGGACTAGCGGGGGAAGGGGAGACCCAGTACTTC; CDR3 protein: CASSMGLAGEGETQYF
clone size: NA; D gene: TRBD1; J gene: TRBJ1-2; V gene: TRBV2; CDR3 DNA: TGTGCCAGCAATCCGGGACAGGGGTTCGATGGCTACACCTTC; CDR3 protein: CASNPGQGFDGYTF
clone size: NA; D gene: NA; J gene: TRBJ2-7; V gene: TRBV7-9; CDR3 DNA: TGTGCCAGCAGCTTAGAATACGAGCAGTACTTC; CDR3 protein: CASSLEYEQYF
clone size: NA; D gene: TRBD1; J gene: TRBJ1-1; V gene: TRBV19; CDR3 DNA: TGTGCCAGTAGTATAGATCCCGGGACAGGGGATCCTGAAGCTTTCTTT; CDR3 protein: CASSIDPGTGDPEAFF
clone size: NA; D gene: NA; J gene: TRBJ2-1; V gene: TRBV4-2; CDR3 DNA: TGTGCCAGCAGCCAAAGCCATCGGGGTGGCCCCTACAATGAGCAGTTCTTC; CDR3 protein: CASSQSHRGGPYNEQFF
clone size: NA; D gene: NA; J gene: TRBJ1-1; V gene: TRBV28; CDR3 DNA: TGTGCCAGCAGACCGACAGTCCTAGATGAAGCTTTCTTT; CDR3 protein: CASRPTVLDEAFF
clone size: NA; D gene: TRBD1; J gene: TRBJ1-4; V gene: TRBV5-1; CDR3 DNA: TGCGCCAGCAGCAGGGGGACAGGGTCGAGAGAAAAACTGTTTTTT; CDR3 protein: CASSRGTGSREKLFF
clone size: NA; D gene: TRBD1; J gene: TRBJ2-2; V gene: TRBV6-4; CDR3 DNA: TGTGCCACCGGGACAGGGAAAGCCGGGGAGCTGTTTTTT; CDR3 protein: CATGTGKAGELFF
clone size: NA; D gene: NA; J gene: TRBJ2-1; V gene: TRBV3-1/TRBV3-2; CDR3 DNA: TGTGCCAGCCACGGCAGGGCTTCCTACAATGAGCAGTTCTTC; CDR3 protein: CASHGRASYNEQFF
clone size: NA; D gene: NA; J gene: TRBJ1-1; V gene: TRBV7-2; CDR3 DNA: TGTGCCAGCAGCTCCGTGACCAGGCTGAACACTGAAGCTTTCTTT; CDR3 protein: CASSSVTRLNTEAFF
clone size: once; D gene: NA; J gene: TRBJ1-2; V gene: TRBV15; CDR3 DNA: TGTGCCACCAGCAGGACGGATTTCTATGGCTACACCTTC; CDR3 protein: CATSRTDFYGYTF
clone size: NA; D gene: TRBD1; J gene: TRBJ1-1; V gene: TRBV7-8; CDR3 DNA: TGTGCCAGCAGCCCCGGGACAGTAAACACTGAAGCTTTCTTT; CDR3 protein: CASSPGTVNTEAFF
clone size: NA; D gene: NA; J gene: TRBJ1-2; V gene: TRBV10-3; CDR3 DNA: TGTGCCATCAGTGAGTCGGAGGGGGGCGGCTACACCTTC; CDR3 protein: CAISESEGGGYTF
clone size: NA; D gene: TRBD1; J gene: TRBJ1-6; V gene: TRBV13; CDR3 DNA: TGTGCCAGCAGCTTAGTTCTACAGGGGGTCCTCCACTTT; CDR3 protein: CASSLVLQGVLHF
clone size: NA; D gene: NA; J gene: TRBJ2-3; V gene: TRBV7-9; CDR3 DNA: TGTGCCAGCAGCTCAGTTGGAACAGATACGCAGTATTTT; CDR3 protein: CASSSVGTDTQYF
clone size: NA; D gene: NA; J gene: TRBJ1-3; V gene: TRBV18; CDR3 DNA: TGTGCCAGCTCACCCTACCTCACAGAATTTGGAAACACCATATATTTT; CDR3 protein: CASSPYLTEFGNTIYF
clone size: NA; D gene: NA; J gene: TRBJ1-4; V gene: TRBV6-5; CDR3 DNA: TGTGCCAGCAGTCATTTCGGGGGTGCTAATGAAAAACTGTTTTTT; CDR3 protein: CASSHFGGANEKLFF
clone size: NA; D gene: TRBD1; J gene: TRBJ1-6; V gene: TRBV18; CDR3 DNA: TGTGCCAGCTCCCGGGACAGCACCTATAATTCACCCCTCCACTTT; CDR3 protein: CASSRDSTYNSPLHF